What follows is one T cell receptor beta chain and its context. The record originates from a study of T cells in tuberculosis. Study-level background: CD1B tetramers identified T cells specific for mycobacterial lipid GMM.

Germline assignment: CDR1 SGHTA and CDR2 FQGNSA. This CDR3 spans 13 amino acids. Trimming shortened V by 2 bases and J by 8 bases, and 12 bases separated the two germline ends. Assay used: immunoSEQ multiplex PCR; TCRdb lists only in-frame clones, some missing. The sample consists of roughly 28,000 clones, nearly 90% of them appearing once. The sample was PBMCs. The genes are TRBV7-2 and TRBJ1-1, with D tentatively TRBD1 (6 bases). The clonotype was recovered from a donor aged 10 to 29 with latent tuberculosis or without tuberculosis infection. The CDR3 region is CASSLSRQAEAFF. The CDR3 nucleotides are TGTGCCAGCAGCTTATCTCGACAGGCGGAAGCTTTCTTT.